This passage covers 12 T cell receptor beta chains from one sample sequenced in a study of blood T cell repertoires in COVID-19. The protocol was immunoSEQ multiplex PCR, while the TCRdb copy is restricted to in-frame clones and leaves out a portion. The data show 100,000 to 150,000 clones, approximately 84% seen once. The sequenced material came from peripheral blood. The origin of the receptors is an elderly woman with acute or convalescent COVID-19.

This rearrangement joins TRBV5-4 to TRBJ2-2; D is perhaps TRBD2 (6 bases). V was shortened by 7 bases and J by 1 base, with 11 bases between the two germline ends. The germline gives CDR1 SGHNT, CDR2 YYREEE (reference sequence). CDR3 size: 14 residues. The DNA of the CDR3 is TGTGCCAGCCGCGGGACTGTGAACACCGGGGAGCTGTTTTTT. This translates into CASRGTVNTGELFF.

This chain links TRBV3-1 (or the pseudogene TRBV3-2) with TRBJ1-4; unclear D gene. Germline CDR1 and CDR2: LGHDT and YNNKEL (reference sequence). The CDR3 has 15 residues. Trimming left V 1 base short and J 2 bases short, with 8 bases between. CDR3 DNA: TGTGCCAGCAGCCAAGGCACCGGGACTAATGAAAAACTGTTTTTT. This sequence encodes CASSQGTGTNEKLFF.

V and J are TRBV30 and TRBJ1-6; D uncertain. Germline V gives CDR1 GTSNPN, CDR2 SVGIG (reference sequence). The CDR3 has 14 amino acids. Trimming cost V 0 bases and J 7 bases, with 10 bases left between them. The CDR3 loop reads CAWSVRSGNSPLHF. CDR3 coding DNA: TGTGCCTGGAGTGTGAGGTCGGGGAATTCACCCCTCCACTTT. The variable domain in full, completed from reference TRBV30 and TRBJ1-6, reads SQTIHQWPATLVQPVGSPLSLECTVEGTSNPNLYWYRQAAGRGLQLLFYSVGIGQISSEVPQNLSASRPQDRQFILSSKKLLLSDSGFYLCAWSVRSGNSPLHFGNGTRLTVT.

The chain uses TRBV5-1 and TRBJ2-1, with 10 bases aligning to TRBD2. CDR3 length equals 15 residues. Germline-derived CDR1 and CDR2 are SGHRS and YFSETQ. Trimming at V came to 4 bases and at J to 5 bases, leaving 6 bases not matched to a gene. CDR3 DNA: TGCGCCAGCAGCCTCCGGACTAGCGGCCACAATGAGCAGTTCTTC. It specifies CASSLRTSGHNEQFF. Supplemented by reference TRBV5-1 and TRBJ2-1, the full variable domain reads KAGVTQTPRYLIKTRGQQVTLSCSPISGHRSVSWYQQTPGQGLQFLFEYFSETQRNKGNFPGRFSGRQFSNSRSEMNVSTLELGDSALYLCASSLRTSGHNEQFFGPGTRLTVL.

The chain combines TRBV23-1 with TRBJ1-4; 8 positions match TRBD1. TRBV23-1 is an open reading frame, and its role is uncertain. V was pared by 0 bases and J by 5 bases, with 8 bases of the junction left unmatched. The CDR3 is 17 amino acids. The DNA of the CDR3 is TGCGCCAGCAGTCAATCAACAAAAACAGGGGGAAATGAAAAACTGTTTTTT. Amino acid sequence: CASSQSTKTGGNEKLFF.

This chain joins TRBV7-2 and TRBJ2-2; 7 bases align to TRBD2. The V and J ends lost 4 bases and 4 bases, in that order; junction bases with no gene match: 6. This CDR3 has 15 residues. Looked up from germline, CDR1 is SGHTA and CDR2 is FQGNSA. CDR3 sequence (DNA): TGTGCCAGCAGCTGGAATGGCGGGGGCACCGGGGAGCTGTTTTTT. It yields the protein CASSWNGGGTGELFF.

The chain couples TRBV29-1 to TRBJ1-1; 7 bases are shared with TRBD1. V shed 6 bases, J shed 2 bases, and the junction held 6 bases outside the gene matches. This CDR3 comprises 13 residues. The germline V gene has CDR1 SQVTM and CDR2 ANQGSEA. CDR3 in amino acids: CSVETGPNTEAFF. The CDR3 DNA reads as TGCAGCGTAGAGACAGGGCCAAACACTGAAGCTTTCTTT.

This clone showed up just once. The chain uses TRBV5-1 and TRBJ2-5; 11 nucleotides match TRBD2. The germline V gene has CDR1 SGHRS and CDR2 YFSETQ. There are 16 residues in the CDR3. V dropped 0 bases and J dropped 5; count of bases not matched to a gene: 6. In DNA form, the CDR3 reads TGCGCCAGCAGCTTGGCCCTAGCGGGAGGACTGGAGACCCAGTACTTC. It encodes CASSLALAGGLETQYF.

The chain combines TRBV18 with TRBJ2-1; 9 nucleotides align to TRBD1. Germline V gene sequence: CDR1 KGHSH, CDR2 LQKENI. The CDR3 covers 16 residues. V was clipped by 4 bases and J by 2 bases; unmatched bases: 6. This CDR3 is CASSLGQGRAYNEQFF. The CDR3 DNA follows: TGTGCCAGCTCACTGGGACAGGGAAGGGCCTACAATGAGCAGTTCTTC. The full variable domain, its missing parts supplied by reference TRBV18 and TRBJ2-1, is NAGVMQNPRHLVRRRGQEARLRCSPMKGHSHVYWYRQLPEEGLKFMVYLQKENIIDESGMPKERFSAEFPKEGPSILRIQQVVRGDSAAYFCASSLGQGRAYNEQFFGPGTRLTVL.

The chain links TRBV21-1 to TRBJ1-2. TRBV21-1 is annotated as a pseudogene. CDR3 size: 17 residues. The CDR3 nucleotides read TGTGCCAGCAGCAAATCCAACTTATGGGAGGGGTTCTATGGCTACACCTTC. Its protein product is CASSKSNLWEGFYGYTF.

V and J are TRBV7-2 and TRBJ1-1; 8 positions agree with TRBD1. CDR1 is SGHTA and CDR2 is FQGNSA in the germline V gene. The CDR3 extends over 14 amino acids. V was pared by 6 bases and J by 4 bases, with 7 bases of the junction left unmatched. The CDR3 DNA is TGTGCCAGCAGAATTCCAGGGGGCGGCACTGAAGCTTTCTTT. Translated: CASRIPGGGTEAFF.

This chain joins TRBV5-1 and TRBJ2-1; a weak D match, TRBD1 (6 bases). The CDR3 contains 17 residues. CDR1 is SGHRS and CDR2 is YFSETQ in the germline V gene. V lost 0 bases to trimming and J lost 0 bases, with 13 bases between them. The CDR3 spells CASSLAAGDTSYNEQFF. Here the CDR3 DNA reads TGCGCCAGCAGCTTGGCGGCAGGGGACACCTCCTACAATGAGCAGTTCTTC. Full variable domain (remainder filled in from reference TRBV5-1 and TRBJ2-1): KAGVTQTPRYLIKTRGQQVTLSCSPISGHRSVSWYQQTPGQGLQFLFEYFSETQRNKGNFPGRFSGRQFSNSRSEMNVSTLELGDSALYLCASSLAAGDTSYNEQFFGPGTRLTVL.